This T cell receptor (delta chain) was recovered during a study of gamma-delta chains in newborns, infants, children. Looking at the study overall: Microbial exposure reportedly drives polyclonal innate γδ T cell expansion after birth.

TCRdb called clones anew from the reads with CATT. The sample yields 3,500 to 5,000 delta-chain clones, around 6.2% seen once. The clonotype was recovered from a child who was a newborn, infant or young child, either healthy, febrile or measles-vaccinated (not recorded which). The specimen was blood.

The DNA for the CDR3 is TGTGCCTGTGCCAGGTGGGGGGGAGACGGGACAACAACACAGCTCTTCTTT. This translates into CACARWGGDGTTTQLFF. The V gene corresponds to TRDV2; no J gene was called; the D call TRDD3 from the table was never checked on the DNA. The CDR3 length is 17 residues. Germline CDR1 GEAIGNYY, CDR2 EKD.